The 27 T cell receptor beta chains presented below share a single source sample, sequenced in a study of OX40 agonist ivuxolimab in advanced cancers. TCRdb's table, derived via immunoSEQ multiplex PCR, lists solely in-frame clones and lacks some. The profile shows tens of thousands of clones, approximately 91% of them singletons. The source material was CD4+ or CD8+ T cells sorted from blood, sampled in a trial of the OX40 agonist ivuxolimab. The receptors were gathered from an adult with an advanced solid tumor such as melanoma, head and neck, liver or kidney cancer.

Notes on this clone: One end of the junction varies from germline; a read error may be responsible. V and J are TRBV7-7 and TRBJ2-3; D uncertain. Germline V gene data show CDR1 as SSHAT and CDR2 as FNYEAQ (reference sequence). This CDR3 spans 13 amino acids. The CDR3 loop is CASSRKSTDTQYF. For the CDR3, the DNA is TGTGCTAGCAGCCGCAAGTCGACAGATACGCAGTATTTT. Combining the CDR3 with reference TRBV7-7 and TRBJ2-3 gives the whole variable domain GAGVSQSPRYKVTKRGQDVTLRCDPISSHATLYWYQQALGQGPEFLTYFNYEAQPDKSGLPSDRFSAERPEGSISTLTIQRTEQRDSAMYRCASSRKSTDTQYFGPGTRLTVL.

The gene calls are TRBV28 and TRBJ2-3; D is uncertain. The CDR3 length is 14 residues. The V and J ends lost 6 bases and 0 bases respectively, with 10 bases between them. Germline assignment: CDR1 MDHEN and CDR2 SYDVKM. The CDR3 nucleotides read TGTGCCAGCAGCCACACCACTAGCACAGATACGCAGTATTTT. It translates to CASSHTTSTDTQYF. The complete variable domain, with remaining parts taken from reference TRBV28 and TRBJ2-3, reads DVKVTQSSRYLVKRTGEKVFLECVQDMDHENMFWYRQDPGLGLRLIYFSYDVKMKEKGDIPEGYSVSREKKERFSLILESASTNQTSMYLCASSHTTSTDTQYFGPGTRLTVL.

This rearrangement joins TRBV15 to TRBJ1-5; D is uncertain. From germline, CDR1 is LNHNV and CDR2 YYDKDF (reference sequence). The CDR3 covers 14 residues. V dropped 6 bases and J dropped 6 bases, with 15 bases sitting between them. CDR3 nucleotides: TGTGCCACCAGTCAGAGGAGGGAATCTCAGCCCCAGCATTTT. It encodes CATSQRRESQPQHF.

This clone came up a few times. The chain joins TRBV7-9 to TRBJ2-7; TRBD1 might be the D (6 bases). The CDR3 is 14 residues long. Looked up from germline, CDR1 is SEHNR and CDR2 is FQNEAQ (reference sequence). V lost 5 bases to trimming and J lost 1 base, with 12 bases between them. CDR3 nucleotide sequence: TGTGCCAGCAGCGGATACAGGGAGTCCTACGAGCAGTACTTC. Its translation: CASSGYRESYEQYF.

The V gene is TRBV19, the J gene TRBJ2-3, with 9 bases fitting TRBD2. The V gene end was trimmed by 0 bases and the J gene end by 0 bases; junction bases not matched to a gene: 10. Germline-derived CDR1 and CDR2 are LNHDA and SQIVND (reference sequence). The CDR3 has 19 amino acids. CDR3 DNA: TGTGCCAGTAGTATAGATCTCCCGACTAGCGGCTCTAGCACAGATACGCAGTATTTT. Residues: CASSIDLPTSGSSTDTQYF. Full variable domain (outside the CDR3, taken from reference TRBV19 and TRBJ2-3): DGGITQSPKYLFRKEGQNVTLSCEQNLNHDAMYWYRQDPGQGLRLIYYSQIVNDFQKGDIAEGYSVSREKKESFPLTVTSAQKNPTAFYLCASSIDLPTSGSSTDTQYFGPGTRLTVL.

V usage is TRBV6-1 and J usage is TRBJ2-7; TRBD1 matches at 11 bases. V was pared by 4 bases and J by 4 bases, with 6 bases of the junction left unmatched. Germline CDR1 is MNHNS and CDR2 is SASEGT. This CDR3 spans 15 amino acids. The CDR3 sequence: CASSVPGTGGYEQYF. DNA of the CDR3: TGTGCCAGCAGTGTCCCTGGGACAGGGGGTTACGAGCAGTACTTC.

The chain combines TRBV10-2 with TRBJ1-4, with 8 bases aligning to TRBD1. CDR1 and CDR2 from the germline V gene are WSHSY and SAAADI. The CDR3 covers 15 residues. After removal of 3 bases from V and 3 bases from J, the junction contained 3 bases not matched to a gene. As DNA, the CDR3 is TGCGCCAGCAGTGACGCGGGACAGGCTAATGAAAAACTGTTTTTT. Residues: CASSDAGQANEKLFF.

This chain uses TRBV18 with TRBJ1-1, with D perhaps matching TRBD1 (5 bases). The CDR3 contains 13 residues. The germline gives CDR1 KGHSH, CDR2 LQKENI. The ends were cut back, 5 bases at V and 1 base at J, with 8 bases in the middle. The CDR3 sequence: CASSSGQNTEAFF. CDR3 bases: TGTGCCAGCTCATCCGGACAGAACACTGAAGCTTTCTTT.

The chain has TRBV28 and TRBJ1-3; D perhaps matches TRBD1 (6 bases). Germline-derived CDR1 and CDR2 are MDHEN and SYDVKM. The CDR3 has 14 amino acids. V lost 3 bases and J lost 2, with 8 bases in between. The CDR3 bases are TGTGCCAGCAGTTTCCGGACAGCTGGAAACACCATATATTTT. Amino acid sequence: CASSFRTAGNTIYF.

The chain has TRBV6-5 and TRBJ1-1; D perhaps matches TRBD1 (6 bases). Germline V lookup: CDR1 MNHEY, CDR2 SVGAGI. V lost 2 bases to trimming and J lost 4 bases, with 14 bases between them. This CDR3 spans 15 amino acids. The CDR3 sequence: CASSYAEGVSTEAFF. As DNA, the CDR3 is TGTGCCAGCAGTTACGCCGAGGGGGTCAGCACTGAAGCTTTCTTT.

J is TRBJ1-1 and V is TRBV7-6, with a tentative D call TRBD1 (6 bases). Germline lookup yields CDR1 SGHVS and CDR2 FNYEAQ. The V gene lost 5 bases and the J gene lost 1 base, with 17 bases spanning the gap. The CDR3 has 16 amino acids. CDR3 nucleotides: TGTGCCAGCAGCGCCCCCGAGGTAGGGGGGAACACTGAAGCTTTCTTT. Amino acid sequence: CASSAPEVGGNTEAFF.

V gene TRBV28 combines with J gene TRBJ1-5, with 7 bases fitting TRBD1. Germline V gives CDR1 MDHEN, CDR2 SYDVKM. CDR3 size: 15 residues. V was pared by 3 bases and J by 0 bases, with 2 bases of the junction left unmatched. The CDR3 nucleotides read TGTGCCAGCAGTTTCAGGGGGGCTAGCAATCAGCCCCAGCATTTT. This sequence encodes CASSFRGASNQPQHF.

The gene calls are TRBV10-2 and TRBJ2-3, with 7 bases lining up with TRBD2. The CDR3 consists of 16 residues. With V trimmed by 7 bases and J by 4 bases, 14 bases remained unmatched. Germline V gene data show CDR1 as WSHSY and CDR2 as SAAADI. The CDR3 DNA is TGCGCCAGCACCGCCTTGGGCGTAACTAGCGCAGATACGCAGTATTTT. This sequence encodes CASTALGVTSADTQYF.

The V call is TRBV13, the J call TRBJ2-5; TRBD1 agrees at 8 bases. V shed 5 bases, J shed 3 bases, and the junction held 11 bases outside the gene matches. Per the germline V gene, CDR1 is PRHDT and CDR2 is FYEKMQ (reference sequence). There are 16 residues in the CDR3. Here the CDR3 reads CASSPGVGQGEETQYF. The CDR3 coding sequence is TGTGCCAGCAGCCCAGGGGTCGGACAGGGAGAAGAGACCCAGTACTTC.

The CDR3 here is CASSYRDSLLDTQYF. CDR3 DNA: TGTGCCAGCAGCTACCGAGACAGTTTGTTGGATACGCAGTATTTT. This sequence joins TRBV7-6 and TRBJ2-3, with D maybe TRBD1 (5 bases). V lost 4 bases to trimming and J lost 6 bases, with 17 bases between them. Germline V CDR1 and CDR2: SGHVS, FNYEAQ. The length of the CDR3 is 15 residues.

This sequence joins TRBV7-6 and TRBJ2-1; the D gene is possibly TRBD2 (6 bases). Germline CDR1 and CDR2: SGHVS and FNYEAQ. The CDR3 sequence is 12 residues long. Deletions cut 6 bases from V and 8 bases from J, with 11 bases between. This CDR3 reads CASSSLADEQFF. The CDR3 DNA is TGTGCCAGCAGTTCACTAGCCGATGAGCAGTTCTTC.

The J gene is TRBJ1-1, the V gene TRBV13; TRBD1 might be the D (5 bases). Trimming shortened V by 5 bases and J by 1 base, and 14 bases separated the two germline ends. CDR1 and CDR2 (germline): PRHDT, FYEKMQ (reference sequence). The CDR3 is made up of 15 amino acids. In DNA form, the CDR3 reads TGTGCCAGCAGCCCCCCGGGGAGGGGGAACACTGAAGCTTTCTTT. Translated, it gives CASSPPGRGNTEAFF.

This clone was picked up one time. The chain is built from TRBV7-9 and TRBJ2-7, with TRBD1 matching 11 bases. With 5 bases clipped from V and 5 bases from J, the junction kept 5 bases outside the gene matches. The CDR3 runs to 14 residues. Germline CDR1 SEHNR, CDR2 FQNEAQ (reference sequence). In DNA form, the CDR3 reads TGTGCCAGCAGCACAGGACAGGGGGCGGACGAGCAGTACTTC. Its translation: CASSTGQGADEQYF. Supplemented by reference TRBV7-9 and TRBJ2-7, the full variable domain reads DTGVSQNPRHKITKRGQNVTFRCDPISEHNRLYWYRQTLGQGPEFLTYFQNEAQLEKSRLLSDRFSAERPKGSFSTLEIQRTEQGDSAMYLCASSTGQGADEQYFGPGTRLTVT.

V is TRBV5-6 and J is TRBJ2-2, with 7 bases lining up with TRBD2. J lost 6 bases, V lost 4 bases, and 9 bases had no gene match. The V gene's germline CDR1 is SGHDT and CDR2 YYEEEE. The CDR3 runs to 15 residues. Written as DNA, the CDR3 is TGTGCCAGCAGCCAAGGAGAGGGGAGGGCCGGGGAGCTGTTTTTT. Protein: CASSQGEGRAGELFF.

V and J are TRBV6-1 and TRBJ2-2, with TRBD2 matching over 7 bases. Germline assignment: CDR1 MNHNS and CDR2 SASEGT. There are 13 residues in the CDR3. V shed 7 bases, J shed 5 bases, and the junction held 4 bases outside the gene matches. The CDR3 spells CASNRGETGELFF. The CDR3 region has the DNA TGTGCCAGCAATCGGGGGGAGACCGGGGAGCTGTTTTTT.

The rearrangement joins TRBV4-1 to TRBJ1-1; D remains unclear. The V gene lost 6 bases and the J gene lost 5 bases, with 22 bases spanning the gap. CDR1 is MGHRA, CDR2 YSYEKL, per germline. The CDR3 covers 16 residues. Written as DNA, the CDR3 is TGCGCCAGCAGAGCACTTAGGACCGCCTGGGGAACTGAAGCTTTCTTT. This translates into CASRALRTAWGTEAFF.

The V call is TRBV5-6, the J call TRBJ2-7; D may be TRBD1 (7 bases). CDR1 is SGHDT and CDR2 is YYEEEE in the germline V gene. The V gene lost 4 bases and the J gene lost 3 bases, with 20 bases spanning the gap. This CDR3 region has 16 residues. This chain's CDR3 is CASSRRGRDRDYEQYF. CDR3 DNA sequence: TGTGCCAGCAGCCGGAGGGGTCGGGACAGAGACTACGAGCAGTACTTC.

This chain uses TRBV4-3 with TRBJ2-3; 12 positions match TRBD2. With V trimmed by 1 base and J by 4 bases, 6 bases remained unmatched. CDR1 is LGHNA and CDR2 is YSLEER in the germline V gene. The CDR3 sequence is 17 residues long. CDR3 sequence reads: CASSQVVLAGGADTQYF. As DNA, the CDR3 is TGCGCCAGCAGCCAAGTGGTTCTAGCGGGAGGGGCAGATACGCAGTATTTT.

The sample holds a few counts of this clone. The chain carries TRBV7-9 and TRBJ2-7, with D possibly matching TRBD1 (5 bases). Trimming left V 2 bases short and J 2 bases short, with 10 bases between. This CDR3 has 14 amino acids. CDR1 and CDR2 from the germline V gene are SEHNR and FQNEAQ (reference sequence). The CDR3 reads CASSLRQGTYEQYF. The CDR3 nucleotides are TGTGCCAGCAGCTTACGCCAGGGAACCTACGAGCAGTACTTC.

The chain links TRBV4-3 to TRBJ2-5, with 12 bases that match TRBD1. The CDR3 runs to 16 residues. The J segment lost 5 bases and the V segment lost 0 bases, leaving 4 bases of the junction unmatched. From germline, CDR1 is LGHNA and CDR2 YSLEER. The CDR3 nucleotides read TGCGCCAGCAGCCAAGATTTGGGGACAGGGGGCGAGACCCAGTACTTC. It codes for CASSQDLGTGGETQYF.

This clone was observed at least ten times. The V gene is TRBV7-9, the J gene TRBJ2-7; D remains unclear. The germline gives CDR1 SEHNR, CDR2 FQNEAQ (reference sequence). Trimming shortened V by 3 bases and J by 6 bases, and 9 bases separated the two germline ends. CDR3 length equals 12 residues. This CDR3 is CASSFSGGEQYF. The CDR3 DNA sequence: TGTGCCAGCAGCTTCTCAGGCGGCGAGCAGTACTTC.

The chain joins TRBV7-2 to TRBJ1-3, with a tentative D call TRBD1 (5 bases). Germline-derived CDR1 and CDR2 are SGHTA and FQGNSA. V was cut by 3 bases and J by 2 bases, with 11 bases left in between. The CDR3 extends over 15 amino acids. DNA of the CDR3: TGTGCCAGCAGCTTTCCGGGGGACGCTGGAAACACCATATATTTT. Protein product: CASSFPGDAGNTIYF.